This T cell receptor beta chain was retrieved from a study of Graves' ophthalmopathy and Graves' hyperthyroidism. In its sample, this clonotype was seen many times. Its specificity is not known. The study, taken as a whole, reports: The study's model predicted ophthalmopathy progression at 65% to 71% sensitivity and about 78% specificity.

The sequenced template was RNA, covering the TCR beta CDR3 region. An opening RT-PCR round employed HTBI primers and preceded a second-round multiplex PCR. TCRdb ran MiXCR on the multiplex PCR reads and lists one entry per CDR3 protein. The sample carries over a million distinct CDR3 sequences, 36% recorded once. CDR1 and CDR2 from the germline V gene are SNHLY and FYNNEI. The germline V and J ends were trimmed by 3 bases and 4 bases, with 4 bases remaining between them. This CDR3 has 12 amino acids. The specimen was peripheral blood or thyroid tissue (not recorded which). The chain links TRBV2 to TRBJ1-3; D is unresolved. This clonotype was sampled from an adult man with Graves' hyperthyroidism. As DNA, the CDR3 is TGTGCCAGCAGTGATGGGGGAAACACCATATATTTT. Its translation is CASSDGGNTIYF.